The sequence of this T cell receptor (beta chain) was determined in a study of blood T cell repertoires in COVID-19. Study-wide context: Material from acute and convalescent COVID-19 was sourced from the United States, Italy and Spain.

This clone was detected only once. The table came from immunoSEQ multiplex PCR; TCRdb's copy has only in-frame clones and leaves some out. Among roughly 500,000 clones listed, 70% to 90% were seen once. Recovery meant two consecutive negative NP/OP PCR tests, professional clearance, or resolved symptoms. V dropped 6 bases and J dropped 0 bases, with 6 bases sitting between them. This CDR3 has 13 amino acids. This receptor was identified in a woman aged 40 to 50 who had recovered from COVID-19. Sequencing input: PBMCs or T cells enriched from blood (not recorded which). The chain joins TRBV12-3 or TRBV12-4 to TRBJ1-3, with D uncertain. Written as DNA, the CDR3 is TGTGCCAGCAGAGTGAGCTCTGGAAACACCATATATTTT. This translates into CASRVSSGNTIYF.